The next 14 T cell receptor beta chains were all read from a single sample in a study of Graves' ophthalmopathy and Graves' hyperthyroidism (dated by TCRdb to 2016 to 2019). The instrument was an Illumina HiSeq 2000. TCR beta CDR3 regions were amplified from RNA transcripts for repertoire sequencing. The first round of RT-PCR was done with HTBI primers and the Qiagen OneStep RT-PCR kit, and was followed by a second round of multiplex PCR, then size selection and purification. Clones were called with MiXCR by TCRdb after fastp trimmed the public reads at Q25, and only in-frame beta chains were retained. Entries that share a CDR3 protein sequence are merged under the most common genes and DNA. This sample has around 1,000,000 distinct CDR3 sequences in its table, and 35% to 45% of those were observed once. The biggest ten clones account for roughly 10% of the sample. The sample comprised peripheral blood or thyroid tissue (not recorded which). These receptor sequences come from an adult man with Graves' hyperthyroidism.

This clonotype was recorded many times. This chain's CDR3 is CSASPADMVIGYTF. The CDR3 region has the DNA TGCAGTGCTTCCCCGGCTGATATGGTTATTGGCTACACCTTC. This sequence joins TRBV20-1 and TRBJ1-2; D remains unclear. CDR1 and CDR2 from the germline V gene are DFQATT and SNEGSKA (reference sequence). This CDR3 comprises 14 residues. The V and J ends lost 5 bases and 7 bases respectively, with 20 bases between them.

This clonotype appeared many times. V usage is TRBV20-1 and J usage is TRBJ1-1, with D perhaps TRBD1 (6 bases). The CDR3 has 14 amino acids. Germline CDR1 DFQATT, CDR2 SNEGSKA (reference sequence). The V and J ends lost 6 bases and 1 base respectively, with 15 bases between them. DNA of the CDR3: TGCAGTGCACCCTCCCCGGGACAGAACACTGAAGCTTTCTTT. Translation gives CSAPSPGQNTEAFF.

There are many counts of this clonotype. The V and J genes are TRBV7-6 and TRBJ1-2; 8 positions agree with TRBD1. The CDR3 is made up of 14 amino acids. Germline trimming cut 5 bases from V and 4 bases from J; bases unmatched to any gene: 6. The germline gives CDR1 SGHVS, CDR2 FNYEAQ. CDR3 sequence: CASSAQGAFYGYTF. The CDR3 DNA reads as TGTGCCAGCAGCGCGCAGGGGGCTTTCTATGGCTACACCTTC. Supplemented by reference TRBV7-6 and TRBJ1-2, the full variable domain reads GAGVSQSPRYKVTKRGQDVALRCDPISGHVSLYWYRQALGQGPEFLTYFNYEAQQDKSGLPNDRFSAERPEGSISTLTIQRTEQRDSAMYRCASSAQGAFYGYTFGSGTRLTVV.

The chain couples TRBV5-1 to TRBJ2-7; 8 bases match TRBD2. J gave up 3 bases and V 3 bases, and 17 bases lay outside the gene matches. The V gene's germline CDR1 is SGHRS and CDR2 YFSETQ. This CDR3 comprises 18 residues. CDR3 residues: CASSSTGLASPKHYEQYF. The CDR3 coding sequence is TGCGCCAGCAGCTCGACCGGACTAGCCTCACCTAAACACTACGAGCAGTACTTC.

The CDR3 nucleotides are TGTGCCAGCAGCTTTCCGGCCGGCTGGGGGAATTCACCCCTCCACTTT. Encoded protein: CASSFPAGWGNSPLHF. The chain has TRBV7-2 and TRBJ1-6; TRBD1 is a possible D gene (5 bases). The germline CDR1 and CDR2 sequences are SGHTA and FQGNSA. The CDR3 runs 16 residues. The V end was cut by 3 bases, the J end by 7 bases, with 16 bases between. Complete variable domain (other parts from reference TRBV7-2 and TRBJ1-6): GAGVSQSPSNKVTEKGKDVELRCDPISGHTALYWYRQSLGQGLEFLIYFQGNSAPDKSGLPSDRFSAERTGGSVSTLTIQRTQQEDSAVYLCASSFPAGWGNSPLHFGNGTRLTVT.

This clonotype was counted ten times or more. The chain's CDR3 is CSARTGSDGYTF. DNA of the CDR3: TGCAGTGCTCGGACAGGGTCCGATGGCTACACCTTC. The V and J genes are TRBV20-1 and TRBJ1-2; 8 bases agree with TRBD1. This CDR3 region has 12 residues. CDR1 DFQATT and CDR2 SNEGSKA come from the germline V gene (reference sequence). V lost 5 bases to trimming and J lost 6 bases; unmatched junction nucleotides: 5.

Ten or more counts support this clonotype. The chain carries TRBV29-1 and TRBJ2-7; D is unclear. V was clipped by 3 bases and J by 3 bases, with 9 bases between them. The CDR3 spans 12 residues. CDR1 is SQVTM, CDR2 ANQGSEA, per germline. In nucleotides, the CDR3 is TGCAGCGTTGAGGCTGAGGACTACGAGCAGTACTTC. This codes for CSVEAEDYEQYF.

The CDR3 here is CASRRTGTSTEAFF. In DNA, the CDR3 is TGTGCCAGCAGAAGGACAGGGACGAGCACTGAAGCTTTCTTT. The V gene is TRBV6-5, the J gene TRBJ1-1; 8 bases fit TRBD1. Losses at the gene ends were 6 bases for V and 4 bases for J; bases not matched to a gene: 7. Germline V gene lookup returns CDR1 MNHEY and CDR2 SVGAGI. This CDR3 comprises 14 residues.

The V and J genes are TRBV6-5 and TRBJ1-3; D is undetermined. Germline values: CDR1 MNHEY, CDR2 SVGAGI. V was trimmed by 4 bases and J by 2 bases, leaving 9 bases between them. The CDR3 spans 14 residues. This CDR3 reads CASSSIKTGNTIYF. In nucleotides, the CDR3 is TGTGCCAGCAGTTCAATTAAAACTGGAAACACCATATATTTT.

This sequence joins TRBV7-9 and TRBJ2-7, with 7 bases aligning to TRBD1. The CDR3 is 14 residues long. CDR1 is SEHNR and CDR2 is FQNEAQ in the germline V gene (reference sequence). The V and J ends lost 5 bases and 5 bases, in that order; junction bases with no gene match: 9. CDR3 DNA: TGTGCCAGCAGCCCTCCGACAGGGTACCACGAGCAGTACTTC. This sequence encodes CASSPPTGYHEQYF. Based on the CDR3 plus reference TRBV7-9 and TRBJ2-7, the full variable domain is DTGVSQNPRHKITKRGQNVTFRCDPISEHNRLYWYRQTLGQGPEFLTYFQNEAQLEKSRLLSDRFSAERPKGSFSTLEIQRTEQGDSAMYLCASSPPTGYHEQYFGPGTRLTVT.

V is TRBV10-3 and J is TRBJ1-6, with 11 bases lining up with TRBD1. In germline, CDR1 is ENHRY, CDR2 SYGVKD. Trimming cost V 8 bases and J 9 bases; bases outside gene matches: 6. The CDR3 has 14 residues. CDR3 bases: TGTGCCATCGGTACCGGGACAGGGGGTTCACCCCTCCACTTT. Amino acids: CAIGTGTGGSPLHF.

Points on this clonotype: This may be a read error, as it is one base from a much larger clone. The chain carries TRBV19 and TRBJ1-5; weak D call: TRBD1 (5 bases). The CDR3 has 17 amino acids. In germline, CDR1 is LNHDA, CDR2 SQIVND (reference sequence). Trimming stripped 4 bases from V and 2 bases from J, with 18 bases between. The CDR3 here is CASSTDPTGLGNQPQHF. CDR3 bases: TGTGCCAGTAGTACAGATCCTACAGGCTTGGGCAATCAGCCCCAGCATTTT.

The chain links TRBV7-2 to TRBJ2-1, with TRBD1 identical over 11 bases. V lost 6 bases, J lost 6 bases, and 13 bases stayed unmatched. CDR1 is SGHTA, CDR2 FQGNSA, per germline. The CDR3 runs 17 residues. CDR3 amino acids: CASSSTLGTGGSNEQFF. The CDR3 coding sequence is TGTGCCAGCAGTTCGACGCTTGGGACAGGGGGTTCCAATGAGCAGTTCTTC.

The sample holds a few counts of this clonotype. The V call is TRBV6-1, the J call TRBJ1-5, with 7 nucleotides matching TRBD1. From germline, CDR1 is MNHNS and CDR2 SASEGT. The CDR3 has 13 amino acids. J lost 8 bases, V lost 3 bases, and 4 bases had no gene match. The CDR3 coding sequence is TGTGCCAGCAGTGACAGGGGGATGGAGCCCCAGCATTTT. Translation: CASSDRGMEPQHF.